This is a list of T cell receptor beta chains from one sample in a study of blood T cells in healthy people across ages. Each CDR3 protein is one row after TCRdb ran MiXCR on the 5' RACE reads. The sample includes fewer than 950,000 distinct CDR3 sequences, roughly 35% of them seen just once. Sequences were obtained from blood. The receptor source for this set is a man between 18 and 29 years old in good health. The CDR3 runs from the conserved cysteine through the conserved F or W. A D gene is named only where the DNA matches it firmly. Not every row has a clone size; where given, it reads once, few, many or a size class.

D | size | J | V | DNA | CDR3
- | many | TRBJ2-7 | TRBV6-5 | TGTGCCAGCAGTTCCAGGGTGTACGAGCAGTACTTC | CASSSRVYEQYF
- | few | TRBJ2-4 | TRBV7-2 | TGTGCCAGCAGCTTACAGGTTGGCGATCGACGGTCTAAAAACATTCAGTACTTC | CASSLQVGDRRSKNIQYF
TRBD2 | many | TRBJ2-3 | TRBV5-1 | TGCGCCAGCAGCTTCGGGGGGACCACAGATACGCAGTATTTT | CASSFGGTTDTQYF
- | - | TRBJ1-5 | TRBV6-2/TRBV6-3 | TGTGCCAGTAGTTACCTGTCAGCCAATCAGCCCCAGCATTTT | CASSYLSANQPQHF
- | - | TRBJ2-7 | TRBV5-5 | TGTGCCAGCAGCTTGGAGGGGTCGGGTGAGCAGTACTTC | CASSLEGSGEQYF
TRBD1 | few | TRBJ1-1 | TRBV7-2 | TGTGCCAGCAGCCCGGGACAGTGGGACACTGAAGCTTTCTTT | CASSPGQWDTEAFF
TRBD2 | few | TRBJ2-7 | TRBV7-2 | TGTGCCAGCAGCCGGGGGGATTGGAATGAGCAGTACTTC | CASSRGDWNEQYF
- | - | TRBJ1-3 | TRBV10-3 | TGTGCCATCAGTGACCCGACAGGCTCTGGAAACACCATATATTTT | CAISDPTGSGNTIYF
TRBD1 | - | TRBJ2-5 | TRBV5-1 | TGCGCCAGCAGCCCGTGGACAGGGGTCGATGAGCAGTACTTC | CASSPWTGVDEQYF
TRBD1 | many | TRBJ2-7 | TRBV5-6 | TGTGCCAGCAGCCGACCAGGGGGAATCTACGAGCAGTACTTC | CASSRPGGIYEQYF
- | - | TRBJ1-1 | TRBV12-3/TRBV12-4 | TGTGCCAGCAGTTGTGGGAGGGACACTGAAGCTTTCTTT | CASSCGRDTEAFF
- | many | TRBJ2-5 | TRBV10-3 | TGTGCCATCAGTGAGCAAGGAGGGGCAGAGACCCAGTACTTC | CAISEQGGAETQYF
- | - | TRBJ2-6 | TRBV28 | TGTGCCCTGGGAGGAGGGACCAACGTCCTGACTTTC | CALGGGTNVLTF
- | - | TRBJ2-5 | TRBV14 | TGTGCCAGCAGCCAGACTAGATCGTCGGGGACCCAGTACTTC | CASSQTRSSGTQYF
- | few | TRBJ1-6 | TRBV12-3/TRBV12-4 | TGTGCCAGCAGTTTAGGGCGTCGGGGGCCTAATTCACCCCTCCACTTT | CASSLGRRGPNSPLHF
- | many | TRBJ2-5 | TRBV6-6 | TGTGCCAGCAGTTACTCGACGTTACAAGAGACCCAGTACTTC | CASSYSTLQETQYF
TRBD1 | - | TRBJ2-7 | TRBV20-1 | TGCAGTGCTTTCCGGGACAGGGGCCACGAGCAGTACTTC | CSAFRDRGHEQYF
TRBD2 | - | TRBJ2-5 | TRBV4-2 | TGTGCCAGCAGCCAAGCCCTACTAGCGGGAGGGCCTACGGAGACCCAGTACTTC | CASSQALLAGGPTETQYF
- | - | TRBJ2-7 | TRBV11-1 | TGTGCCAGCAGCTCGACCGGCCCAACCTACGAGCAGTACTTC | CASSSTGPTYEQYF
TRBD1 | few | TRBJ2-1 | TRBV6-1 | TGTGCCAGCAGGAGGACAGGGGGCAGTGAGCAGTTCTTC | CASRRTGGSEQFF
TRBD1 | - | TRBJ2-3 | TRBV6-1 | TGTGCCAGCAGTGAGCGGACAGGTAGAGATACGCAGTATTTT | CASSERTGRDTQYF
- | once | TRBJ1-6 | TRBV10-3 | TGTGCCATCAGTGACAAGTTGGAAGAGAATTCACCCCCCCACTTT | CAISDKLEENSPPHF
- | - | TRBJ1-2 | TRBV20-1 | TGCAGTGCGCCGGGTAACAACTATGGCTACACCTTC | CSAPGNNYGYTF
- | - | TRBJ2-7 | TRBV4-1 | TGCGCCAGCAGCCAAGAAGTGGCCTCGAGCTCCTACGAGCAGTACTTC | CASSQEVASSSYEQYF
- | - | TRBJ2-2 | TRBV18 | TGTGCCAGCTCACCACCTAATAGACAGACCGGGGAGCTGTTTTTT | CASSPPNRQTGELFF
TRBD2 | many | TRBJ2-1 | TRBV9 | TGTGCCAGCAGCGGGACTAGCGGCTCCTACAATGAGCAGTTCTTC | CASSGTSGSYNEQFF
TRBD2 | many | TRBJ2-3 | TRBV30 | TGTGCCTGGAGTGTCGAGACTAGCGGCCTGGGAGATACGCAGTATTTT | CAWSVETSGLGDTQYF
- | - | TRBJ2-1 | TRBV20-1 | TGCAGTGCTGCGAAACTAGAGGGGCAGTTCTTC | CSAAKLEGQFF
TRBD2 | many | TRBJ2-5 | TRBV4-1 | TGCGCCAGCAGCCAAGATTACAGCGGGGGCCTCCAAGAGACCCAGTACTTC | CASSQDYSGGLQETQYF
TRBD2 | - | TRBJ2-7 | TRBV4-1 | TGCGCCAGCAGCCAAATAGCGGGGGGGTCTAACGAGCAGTACTTC | CASSQIAGGSNEQYF
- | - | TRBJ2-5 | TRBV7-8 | TGTGCCAGCAGCTACACAGGGGACTCACAAGAGACCCAGTACTTC | CASSYTGDSQETQYF
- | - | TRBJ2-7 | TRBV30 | TGTGCCTCCATTTCAGGGGCCTACGAGCAGTACTTC | CASISGAYEQYF
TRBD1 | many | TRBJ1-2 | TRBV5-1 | TGCGCCAGCAGCTTGGGACAGGGGGAAGGATATGGCTACACCTTC | CASSLGQGEGYGYTF
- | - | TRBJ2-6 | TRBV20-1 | TGCAGTAGTACTAGCTCTGGGGCCAACGTCCTGACTTTC | CSSTSSGANVLTF
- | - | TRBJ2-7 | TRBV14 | TGTGCCAGCAGCCAAGATTCGTTTTTCTACGAGCAGTACTTC | CASSQDSFFYEQYF
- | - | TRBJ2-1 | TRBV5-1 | TGCGCCAGCAGCTTGGTAAGACGCAATGAGCAGTTCTTC | CASSLVRRNEQFF
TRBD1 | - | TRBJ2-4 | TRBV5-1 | TGCGCCAGCAGCTTGGGTCGGAGAGGGGGCTTCACCAAAAACATTCAGTACTTC | CASSLGRRGGFTKNIQYF
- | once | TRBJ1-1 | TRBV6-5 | TGTGCCAGCAGCGTCGACTGGAGGACTGAAGCTTTCTTT | CASSVDWRTEAFF
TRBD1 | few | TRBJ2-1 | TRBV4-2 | TGTGCCAGCAGCCCCCGGGACAGGGGAACAGGGCACAATGAGCAGTTCTTC | CASSPRDRGTGHNEQFF
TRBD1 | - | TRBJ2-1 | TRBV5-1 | TGCGCCAGCAGCCGAGACAGGGGGGCCTGCGAGCAGTTCTTC | CASSRDRGACEQFF
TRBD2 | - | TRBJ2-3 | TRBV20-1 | TGCAGTGCACGGACTAGCGGGGGGCGTATTGCAGGTACGCAGTATTTT | CSARTSGGRIAGTQYF
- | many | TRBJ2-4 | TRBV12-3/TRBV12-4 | TGTGCCAGCAGTTTAAGCGGCCGCGGGGTAACCAAAAACATTCAGTACTTC | CASSLSGRGVTKNIQYF
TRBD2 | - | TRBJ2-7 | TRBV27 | TGTGCCAGCAGCCCCCCCCCCTCTAGCGGGGGATACAATGAGCAGTACTTC | CASSPPPSSGGYNEQYF
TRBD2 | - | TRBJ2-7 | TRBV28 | TGTGCCAGCAGTTTAGGGACTAGCGGGAGGGGAATTCAGTACTTC | CASSLGTSGRGIQYF
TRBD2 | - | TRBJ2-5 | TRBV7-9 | TGTGCCAGCAGCCCGGGACTAGCTTGGGGAGAGACCCAGTACTTC | CASSPGLAWGETQYF
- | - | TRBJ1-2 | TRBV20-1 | TGCAGTGCGAGACGGACAGCCTCCGATGGCTACACCTTC | CSARRTASDGYTF
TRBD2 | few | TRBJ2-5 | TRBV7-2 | TGTGCCAGCAGCTCGACTAGCGGGGGTTGGGAGACCCAGTACTTC | CASSSTSGGWETQYF
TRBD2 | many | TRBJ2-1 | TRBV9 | TGTGCCAGCAGCGTCTGGCGGGGGGACAATGAGCAGTTCTTC | CASSVWRGDNEQFF
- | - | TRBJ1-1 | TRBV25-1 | TGTGCCAGCATCGGGCCTAAGCGTCGGGGGGAGAACACTGAAGCTTTCTTT | CASIGPKRRGENTEAFF